The present entry profiles one TCR beta chain with its context. No antigen is known for it. This CDR3 spans 14 amino acids. Looked up from germline, CDR1 is LNHNV and CDR2 is YYDKDF (reference sequence). The ends lost 8 bases at V and 4 bases at J; junction bases unmatched: 9. These data come from a study of identical twins. Regarding the study as a whole: Excess sharing between twins was weaker in beta out-of-frame sequences.

Only healthy Caucasians were included as donors. Template switching (which added a universal primer site) was used, and cDNA carried unique molecular identifiers. TCRdb called the 5' RACE reads again in MiXCR, with one record for every CDR3 protein. The sample has nearly 250,000 distinct CDR3 sequences, roughly 7% seen once; the top ten hold more than 3%. The same sample was also used in a study of yellow fever vaccine responses in identical twins.

The chain joins TRBV15 to TRBJ2-3; 7 bases fit TRBD1. This clonotype was obtained from a woman aged 18-29 years in good health. The sequencing input was memory (CD45RO+) T cells sorted from blood. DNA for the CDR3: TGTGCCACCTCGGACAGGACTGGCCCAGATACGCAGTATTTT. Translation: CATSDRTGPDTQYF.